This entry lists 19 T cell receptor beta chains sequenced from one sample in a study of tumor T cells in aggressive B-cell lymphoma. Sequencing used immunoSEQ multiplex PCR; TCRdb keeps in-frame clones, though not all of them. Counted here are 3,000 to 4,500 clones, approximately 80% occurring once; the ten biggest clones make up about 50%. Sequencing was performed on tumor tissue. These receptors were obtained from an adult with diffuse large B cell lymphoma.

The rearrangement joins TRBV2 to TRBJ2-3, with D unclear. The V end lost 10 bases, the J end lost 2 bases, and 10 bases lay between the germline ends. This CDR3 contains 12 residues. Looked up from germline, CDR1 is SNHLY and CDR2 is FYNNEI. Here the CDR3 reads CATSRFTDTQYF. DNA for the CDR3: TGTGCCACCTCCCGGTTCACAGATACGCAGTATTTT. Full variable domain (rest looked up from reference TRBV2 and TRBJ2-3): EPEVTQTPSHQVTQMGQEVILRCVPISNHLYFYWYRQILGQKVEFLVSFYNNEISEKSEIFDDQFSVERPDGSNFTLKIRSTKLEDSAMYFCATSRFTDTQYFGPGTRLTVL.

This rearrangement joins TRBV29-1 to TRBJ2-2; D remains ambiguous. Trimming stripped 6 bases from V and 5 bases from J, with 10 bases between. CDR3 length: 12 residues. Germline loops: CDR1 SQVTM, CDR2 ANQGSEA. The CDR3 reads CSVQEGTGELFF. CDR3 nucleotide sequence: TGCAGCGTCCAGGAAGGAACCGGGGAGCTGTTTTTT.

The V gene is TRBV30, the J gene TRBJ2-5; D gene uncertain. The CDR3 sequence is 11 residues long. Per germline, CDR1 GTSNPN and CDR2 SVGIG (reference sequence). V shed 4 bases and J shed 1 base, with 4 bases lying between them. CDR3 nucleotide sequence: TGTGCCTGGACAGTCCAAGAGACCCAGTACTTC. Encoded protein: CAWTVQETQYF.

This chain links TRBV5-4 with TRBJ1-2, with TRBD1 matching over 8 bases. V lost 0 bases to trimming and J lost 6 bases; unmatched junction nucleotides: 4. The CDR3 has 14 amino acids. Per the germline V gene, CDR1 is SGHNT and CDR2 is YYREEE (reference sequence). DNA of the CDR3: TGTGCCAGCAGCTTGGCAGGGGGCGTAAATGGCTACACCTTC. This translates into CASSLAGGVNGYTF.

CDR3 coding DNA: TGCAGTGCCTATACCGATGAGCAGTTCTTC. This gives the protein CSAYTDEQFF. The chain links TRBV20-1 to TRBJ2-1, with D uncertain. The CDR3 runs to 10 residues. Trimming left V 6 bases short and J 8 bases short, with 8 bases between. Germline loops: CDR1 DFQATT, CDR2 SNEGSKA (reference sequence).

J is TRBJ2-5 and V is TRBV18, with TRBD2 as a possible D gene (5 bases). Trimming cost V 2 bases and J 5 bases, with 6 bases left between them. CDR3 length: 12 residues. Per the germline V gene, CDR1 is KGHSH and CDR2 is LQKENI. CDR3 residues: CASSPSGETQYF. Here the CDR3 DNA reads TGTGCCAGCTCACCATCGGGGGAGACCCAGTACTTC.

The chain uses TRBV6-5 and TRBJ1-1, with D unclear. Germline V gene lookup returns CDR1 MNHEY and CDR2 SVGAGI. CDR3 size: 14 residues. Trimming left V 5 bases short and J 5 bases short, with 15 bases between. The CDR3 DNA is TGTGCCAGCAGTGAAGGTGTGGCGGCAACTGAAGCTTTCTTT. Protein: CASSEGVAATEAFF.

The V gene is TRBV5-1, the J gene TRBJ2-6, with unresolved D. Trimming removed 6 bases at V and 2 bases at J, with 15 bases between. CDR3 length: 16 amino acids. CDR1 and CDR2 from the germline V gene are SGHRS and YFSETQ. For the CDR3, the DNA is TGCGCCAGCACCGTAGCATCTCTCCCTGGGGCCAACGTCCTGACTTTC. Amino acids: CASTVASLPGANVLTF.

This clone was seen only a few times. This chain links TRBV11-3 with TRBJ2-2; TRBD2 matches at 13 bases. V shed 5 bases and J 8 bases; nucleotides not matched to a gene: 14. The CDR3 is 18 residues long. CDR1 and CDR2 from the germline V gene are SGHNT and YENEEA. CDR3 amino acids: CASSRGVSGTSGTGELFF. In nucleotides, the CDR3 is TGTGCCAGCAGCCGGGGGGTATCCGGGACTAGCGGGACTGGGGAGCTGTTTTTT. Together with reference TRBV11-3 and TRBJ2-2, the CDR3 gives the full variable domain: EAGVVQSPRYKIIEKKQPVAFWCNPISGHNTLYWYLQNLGQGPELLIRYENEEAVDDSQLPKDRFSAERLKGVDSTLKIQPAELGDSAVYLCASSRGVSGTSGTGELFFGEGSRLTVL.

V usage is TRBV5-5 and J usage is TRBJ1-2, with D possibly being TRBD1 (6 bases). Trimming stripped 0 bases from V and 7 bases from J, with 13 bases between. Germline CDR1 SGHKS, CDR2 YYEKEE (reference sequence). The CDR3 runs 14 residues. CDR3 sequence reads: CASSLGQGLGGYTF. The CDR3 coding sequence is TGTGCCAGCAGCTTGGGGCAGGGGCTGGGTGGCTACACCTTC.

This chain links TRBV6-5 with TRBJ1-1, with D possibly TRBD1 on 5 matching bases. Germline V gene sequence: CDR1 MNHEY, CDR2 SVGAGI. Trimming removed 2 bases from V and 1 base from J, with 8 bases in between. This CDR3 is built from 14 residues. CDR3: CASSYGATNTEAFF. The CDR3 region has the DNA TGTGCCAGCAGTTACGGGGCAACGAACACTGAAGCTTTCTTT.

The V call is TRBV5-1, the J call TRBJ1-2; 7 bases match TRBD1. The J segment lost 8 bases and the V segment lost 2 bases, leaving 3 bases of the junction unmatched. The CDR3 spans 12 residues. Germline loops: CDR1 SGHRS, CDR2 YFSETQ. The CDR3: CASSFGDRGYTF. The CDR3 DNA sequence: TGCGCCAGCAGCTTTGGGGACAGAGGCTACACCTTC.

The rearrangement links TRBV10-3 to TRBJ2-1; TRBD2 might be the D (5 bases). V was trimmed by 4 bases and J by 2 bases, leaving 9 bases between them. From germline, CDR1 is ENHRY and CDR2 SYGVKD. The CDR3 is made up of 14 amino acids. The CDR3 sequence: CAISAAGPYNEQFF. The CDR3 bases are TGTGCCATCAGTGCCGCGGGTCCCTACAATGAGCAGTTCTTC.

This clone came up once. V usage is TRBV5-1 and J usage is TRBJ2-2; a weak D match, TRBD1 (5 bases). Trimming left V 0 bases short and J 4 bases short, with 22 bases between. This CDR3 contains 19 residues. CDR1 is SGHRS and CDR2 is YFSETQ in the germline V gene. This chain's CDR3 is CASSLGPLSKGRLTGELFF. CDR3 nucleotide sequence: TGCGCCAGCAGCTTGGGCCCCCTGAGCAAGGGGCGCCTCACCGGGGAGCTGTTTTTT.

CDR3 region: CASTQGSADGYTF. The CDR3 coding sequence is TGTGCCAGCACGCAGGGGTCGGCTGATGGCTACACCTTC. V gene TRBV2 combines with J gene TRBJ1-2; D is possibly TRBD1 (6 bases). Germline V gene lookup returns CDR1 SNHLY and CDR2 FYNNEI. Trimming took 7 bases from V and 6 from J, leaving 15 bases between them. This CDR3 is built from 13 residues.

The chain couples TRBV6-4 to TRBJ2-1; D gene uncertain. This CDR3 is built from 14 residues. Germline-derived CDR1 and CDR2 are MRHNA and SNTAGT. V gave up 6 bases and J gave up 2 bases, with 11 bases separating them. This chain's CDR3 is CASRPPVAYNEQFF. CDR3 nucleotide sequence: TGTGCCAGCAGGCCCCCCGTAGCCTACAATGAGCAGTTCTTC.

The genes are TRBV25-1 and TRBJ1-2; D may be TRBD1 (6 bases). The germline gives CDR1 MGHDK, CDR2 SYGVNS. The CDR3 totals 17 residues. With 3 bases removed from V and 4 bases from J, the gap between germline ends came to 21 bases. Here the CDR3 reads CASSDTTHRTASYGYTF. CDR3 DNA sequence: TGTGCCAGCAGTGACACCACCCACCGGACAGCGAGCTATGGCTACACCTTC.

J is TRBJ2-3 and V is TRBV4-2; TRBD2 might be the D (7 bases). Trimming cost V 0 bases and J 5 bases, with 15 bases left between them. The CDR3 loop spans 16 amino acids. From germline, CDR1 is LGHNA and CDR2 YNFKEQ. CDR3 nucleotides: TGTGCCAGCAGCCAAGATGGGGCGGGGGCCGAAGATACGCAGTATTTT. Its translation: CASSQDGAGAEDTQYF.

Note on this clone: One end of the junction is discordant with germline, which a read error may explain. This CDR3 reads CASSYTSRDTQYF. CDR3 sequence (DNA): TGTGCCAGCAGTTACACTAGCAGAGATACGCAGTATTTT. The V and J genes are TRBV6-5 and TRBJ2-3; tentatively, D is TRBD2 (6 bases). CDR3 length: 13 residues. CDR1 MNHEY and CDR2 SVGAGI come from the germline V gene.